This T cell receptor beta chain comes out of a study of blood T cell repertoires in COVID-19. In the original processing: Estimation of nucleated cell counts was performed using reference gene primer amplification. Only in-frame clones appear in the TCRdb table, and some are missing; sequencing was by immunoSEQ multiplex PCR. V, J and clone size are those of that table, while D and trimming were read from the DNA. The data show fewer than 150,000 clones, about 80% seen once. The sequence came from a woman older than 75 in a cohort sampled during active or convalescent COVID-19. Source material: peripheral blood.

The CDR3: CASSLSRRQGPYNSPLHF. The CDR3 DNA reads TGTGCCAGCAGTTTATCCCGAAGACAGGGTCCCTATAATTCACCCCTCCACTTT. The chain employs TRBV28 and TRBJ1-6, with 7 bases matching TRBD1. The V segment lost 1 base and the J segment 2 bases; nucleotides outside the gene matches: 8. Germline CDR1 is MDHEN and CDR2 is SYDVKM. The CDR3 has 18 amino acids.